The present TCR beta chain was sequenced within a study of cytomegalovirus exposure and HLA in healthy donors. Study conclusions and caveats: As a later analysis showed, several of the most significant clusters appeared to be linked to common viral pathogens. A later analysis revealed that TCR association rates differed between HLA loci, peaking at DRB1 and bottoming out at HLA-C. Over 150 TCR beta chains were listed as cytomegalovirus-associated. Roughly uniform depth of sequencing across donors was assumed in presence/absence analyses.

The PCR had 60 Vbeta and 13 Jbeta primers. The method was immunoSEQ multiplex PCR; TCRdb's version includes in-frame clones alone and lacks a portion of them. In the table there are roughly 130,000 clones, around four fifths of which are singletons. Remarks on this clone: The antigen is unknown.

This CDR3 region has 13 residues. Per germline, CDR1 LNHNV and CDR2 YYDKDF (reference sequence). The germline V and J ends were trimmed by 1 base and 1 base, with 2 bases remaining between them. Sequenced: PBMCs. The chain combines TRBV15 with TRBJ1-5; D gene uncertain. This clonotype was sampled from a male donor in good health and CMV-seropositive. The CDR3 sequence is CATSRVSNQPQHF. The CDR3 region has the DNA TGTGCCACCAGCAGAGTAAGCAATCAGCCCCAGCATTTT.